This note documents a single T cell receptor beta chain sequence. This clone was seen once. What antigen it recognizes has not been identified. No base quality values were provided; no much bigger clone lies one nucleotide off. The data were taken from a study of T cells in localized non-small cell lung cancer (dated by TCRdb to 2018 to 2020). In the study overall: The study analyzed T cell repertoires of 236 early-stage NSCLC patients, comparing tumors and uninvolved tumor-adjacent lungs. All 220 or so NSCLC patients in the cohort were treatment-naive and had localized lung tumors that were resected. A mean age of approximately 70 years was recorded for the NSCLC patients, of whom 129 were male and more than 95 were female.

The CDR3, cysteine through phenylalanine, is 13 amino acids long. The only DNA kept is the CDR3, 39 bases in frame from the first base. CDR1 and CDR2, looked up from the germline V gene (reference sequence), are GTSNPN and SVGIG. V lost 3 bases and J lost 6 bases; the stretch between them is 15 bases long. The paper's findings and limits, for the study overall: Since the design was exploratory, TCR variables were selected using unadjusted p-values with no false-discovery rate correction. Multi-region tumor sequencing was not performed, so intratumor heterogeneity could not be excluded. Uninvolved tumor-adjacent lung showed the highest T cell clonality, higher than tumor, which suggests more focused antigenic responses in the uninvolved tumor-adjacent lung. A median of approximately 53 of the top 100 tumor clones turned up in the paired uninvolved adjacent lung, and around 27 of those clones also ranked among the top 100 of that same adjacent lung. Longer overall survival was associated with higher T cell density in blood, whereas shorter survival was associated with higher clonality in adjacent lung.

At diagnosis, tumor, uninvolved tumor-adjacent lung and peripheral blood were collected and then preserved as a mix of FFPE and fresh-frozen material. For TCR repertoire profiling, blood samples were analyzed as peripheral blood mononuclear cells. TCR beta CDR3 regions were sequenced from DNA using the immunoSEQ Assay. The original methods were these. To compute T cell density, TCR beta template counts were normalized to usable DNA, which was estimated by amplifying housekeeping genes. Richness was estimated with the preseqR package, extrapolating to 400,000 templates for PBMC samples and 120,000 templates for tissue samples. Clonality was defined as one minus Pielou's evenness. Tissue-enriched TCRs were identified by differential abundance testing using productive amino-acid clonotypes, minimum total count 5 and alpha 0.1. The Jaccard Index and the Morisita Overlap Index were used to measure repertoire overlap between compartments. TCR beta CDR3s were clustered by GLIPH together with public tetramer-defined viral CDR3s, and at least three viral sequences plus V-gene enrichment were required for viral motifs. TCRdb mirrors the immuneACCESS table, restricted to in-frame sequences. Some clones are absent from its copies; in checked studies, under half trace to an unresolved V gene, and the reason for the others is unknown. V and J calls and clone size are as listed in that table; D and trimming were resolved from the DNA. Present in this sample are tens of thousands of clones, over 70% of which were seen just once. The ten largest clones capture 17% of the sample.

This TCR was recovered from a man aged 40-75 years with stage III lung adenocarcinoma. The material sequenced was peripheral blood mononuclear cells, taken before any cancer treatment. This chain joins TRBV30 to TRBJ2-7; possibly the D gene is TRBD2, per 6 matching bases. The CDR3 reads CAWRRQGGFEQYF. The base sequence is TGTGCCTGGAGGAGGCAGGGAGGATTCGAGCAGTACTTC.